This entry describes one T cell receptor (beta chain). No cognate antigen has been identified for it. It has no much larger one-base neighbor in the sample; base qualities were not kept. The data belong to a study of T-cell memory formation after mild COVID-19 (dated by TCRdb to about 2021). Turning to the overall study: TCR sequence clusters from the two donors were found to be largely donor specific. In a couple of donors, T-cell clones that expanded and contracted after mild COVID-19 were tracked by sequencing TCRalpha and TCRbeta repertoires over time. Two young, previously healthy adult volunteers made up the cohort, one male and one female. Findings and caveats that apply to the study as a whole: Clones that contracted from day 15 to 85 showed balanced CD4/CD8 phenotypes, whereas a second wave of clones that expanded from day 15 to 37 leaned towards CD4+. Only two mild cases were covered by the study, and larger cohorts that include severe cases with pre-infection samples were considered necessary. Contracting CD4+ clones were located mainly in the CM and EM memory subsets, whereas CD8+ clones were found to be enriched in EMRA. Some responding clones were detected in pre-infection memory, suggesting pre-existing cross-reactive memory T cells joined the SARS-CoV-2 response. SARS-CoV-2 specificity was not confirmed for the second-wave clones peaking on day 37.

The sequencer listed for this sample is Illumina NovaSeq 6000. TCRalpha and TCRbeta cDNA libraries were built by 5'RACE with constant-segment primers, adding sample barcodes and unique molecular identifiers. Trizol reagent was used to extract RNA from every sample. Amplification of the libraries took two PCR steps, and the second step added a second sample barcode plus Illumina TruSeq adapters. The libraries were sequenced on an Illumina NovaSeq using 2 x 150 bp paired-end reads. Per the original workflow: With migec v1.2.7, reads were demultiplexed and then collapsed into UMI-guided consensus sequences. With mixcr v2.1.11, UMI consensuses were aligned to TRA and TRB V and J templates and assembled into clonotypes. Expanded or contracted clonotypes were those called significant by both edgeR and NoisET, with noise models trained on biological replicates. For edgeR calls, a false discovery rate-adjusted p below 0.01 and a log2 fold-change threshold of 1 were applied. As an exploratory analysis of dynamics, PCA with hierarchical clustering was applied to max-normalized trajectories of the 1000 most abundant clonotypes. Each responding clone was given a CD4 or CD8 phenotype based on the CD4+ and CD8+ repertoires, which had been sequenced separately. Using fastp at Q25 and MiXCR, TCRdb reprocessed the public reads and kept productive beta chains. Duplicate CDR3 protein sequences are folded into a single record with the most common DNA and genes. Here the V and J calls rest on TCRdb's processing, not on the authors' analysis. This sample is represented by around 450,000 distinct CDR3 sequences; around 24% of them were singletons. The top ten clones comprise roughly 8.9% of the sample.

V is clipped by 2 bases and J by 0 bases, and the sequence between their germline boundaries is 5 bases long. The CDR1 and CDR2 encoded by the germline V gene are SQVTM and ANQGSEA. The CDR3 runs 13 residues from the cysteine to the phenylalanine. CDR3 DNA only is kept here, 39 bases in frame from base 1. Ficoll-Paque density gradient centrifugation was the method used to isolate PBMCs. The receptor was isolated from an adult woman who had mild COVID-19 (a few samples of this study predate the infection). The sample titles of this study are shuffled in the database, so cell type and time point are left out; the donor was told from shared clones. The chain is made from TRBV29-1 and TRBJ1-5; the D segment could be TRBD1, given 5 matching bases. Sequencing was done on a sample of PBMCs or a T cell subset sorted from them (not recorded which). The nucleotides read TGCAGCGTTGAACAGGGTAGCAATCAGCCCCAGCATTTT. The encoded protein is CSVEQGSNQPQHF.